The rows below give T cell receptor beta chains drawn from one sample of a study of T cell changes during pregnancy in multiple sclerosis. Repertoires were generated with immunoSEQ multiplex PCR, while TCRdb's copy carries only in-frame clones and drops some. The data contain 35,000 or so clones, roughly 88% of them singletons. Source: CD4+ T cells from peripheral blood mononuclear cells, taken before pregnancy. The receptors were gathered from a female donor with multiple sclerosis, enrolled in a pregnancy study. The CDR3 runs from the conserved cysteine through the conserved F or W. The D gene is left open where the match is weak. Some rows mark clone size as missing; the rest say once, few, many or name a class of expanded clone.

CDR3 DNA,CDR3 protein,D gene,clone size,J gene,V gene
TGTGCCAGCAGAAGGGGCTACGAGCAGTACTTC,CASRRGYEQYF,-,-,TRBJ2-7,TRBV6-5
TGCGCCAGCAAAGTGGGGCAGGGCTACGAGCAGTACTTC,CASKVGQGYEQYF,-,-,TRBJ2-7,TRBV5-1
TGTGCCAGCAAACCTCAGGGGAAAACCTACGAGCAGTACTTC,CASKPQGKTYEQYF,-,-,TRBJ2-7,TRBV5-5
TGTGCCAGCACCTCCGGACTGATCACAGATACGCAGTATTTT,CASTSGLITDTQYF,-,-,TRBJ2-3,TRBV6-1
TGTGCCAGTGCTAAGGGTTCGGGGTCCTACGAGCAGTACTTC,CASAKGSGSYEQYF,-,-,TRBJ2-7,TRBV10-3
TGTGCCAGCAGCACTAGGGTGACTAGTGGCCACCATGAGCAGTTCTTC,CASSTRVTSGHHEQFF,-,-,TRBJ2-1,TRBV9
TGTGCCAGCAGCCAAACAGGCATCCAAGAGACCCAGTACTTC,CASSQTGIQETQYF,-,-,TRBJ2-5,TRBV9
TGTGCCAGCAGTTTTGGACTAGCTCCAATGGATGGTACGCAGTATTTT,CASSFGLAPMDGTQYF,TRBD2,-,TRBJ2-3,TRBV6-6
TGTGCCAGTAGTACTAAGGGACTAGAATACAATGAGCAGTTCTTC,CASSTKGLEYNEQFF,TRBD2,once,TRBJ2-1,TRBV19
TGTGCCAGCAGCTTAGAGGGACTAGCGGAAAACTCCTACAATGAGCAGTTCTTC,CASSLEGLAENSYNEQFF,TRBD2,-,TRBJ2-1,TRBV13
TGTGCCAGCAGCCCTCAGCCACAGGGGGTAGCTTTCTTT,CASSPQPQGVAFF,TRBD1,-,TRBJ1-1,TRBV7-9
TGTGCCAGCTCACTTTCCCAGGGGGTCGAAAAACTGTTTTTT,CASSLSQGVEKLFF,TRBD1,-,TRBJ1-4,TRBV18
TGTGCCAGTACCTCGGACAGGGTGAACACTGAAGCTTTCTTT,CASTSDRVNTEAFF,TRBD1,-,TRBJ1-1,TRBV19
TGTGCCAGCCGTCGAGGGATAGTAATCACTGAAGCTTTCTTT,CASRRGIVITEAFF,-,-,TRBJ1-1,TRBV5-6
TGCGCCAGCAGCCGGGCCCCCGGCAGGACTAACTATGGCTACACCTTC,CASSRAPGRTNYGYTF,-,-,TRBJ1-2,TRBV4-1
TGCGCCAGCAGCTTAGGTCCCAACCCTAGGTCCTACAATGAGCAGTTCTTC,CASSLGPNPRSYNEQFF,-,-,TRBJ2-1,TRBV5-1
TGTGCCAGTAGTGACCCCGGGACAGGGACGGAGACCCAGTACTTC,CASSDPGTGTETQYF,TRBD1,-,TRBJ2-5,TRBV19
TGCGCCAGCAGCCAAGACATAGCGGACTACAATGAGCAGTTCTTC,CASSQDIADYNEQFF,-,-,TRBJ2-1,TRBV4-3
TGTGCCAGCAGCCTCTTCAGGAGCACAGATACGCAGTATTTT,CASSLFRSTDTQYF,-,-,TRBJ2-3,TRBV11-2
TGCGCCAGCAGCTGGGGACTAGTTACCCAACTCGGGGAGACCCAGTACTTC,CASSWGLVTQLGETQYF,TRBD2,-,TRBJ2-5,TRBV5-1
TGTGCCAGCAGTTGGGGAGGGGGGGAGCTGTTTTTT,CASSWGGGELFF,TRBD2,few,TRBJ2-2,TRBV2
TGTGCCAGCAACACTCCAGGGACAGGGCCGGACGAGCAGTACTTC,CASNTPGTGPDEQYF,TRBD1,-,TRBJ2-7,TRBV6-6
TGTGCCAGCAGGCAAATTGGGACAATTAACTATGGCTACACCTTC,CASRQIGTINYGYTF,-,-,TRBJ1-2,TRBV6-1
TGTGCCAGTACCTCGACAGAAAACTATGGCTACACCTTC,CASTSTENYGYTF,-,-,TRBJ1-2,TRBV19
TGTGCCAGCAGCTTCTTCCCCCTGCGGACAGGCCCGTACACTGAAGCTTTCTTT,CASSFFPLRTGPYTEAFF,TRBD1,-,TRBJ1-1,TRBV7-9
TGCAGCGCTGAGGGCCAGGGTAAGACTGAAGCTTTCTTT,CSAEGQGKTEAFF,-,few,TRBJ1-1,TRBV29-1
TGTGCTAGTGGTTTAAGAGGGGGAGAGACCCAGTACTTC,CASGLRGGETQYF,-,-,TRBJ2-5,TRBV12-5
TGTGCCAGCAGAGTAGGGGGAGGGGCCTACAATCAGCCCCAGCATTTT,CASRVGGGAYNQPQHF,-,once,TRBJ1-5,TRBV28
TGTGCCAGCAGTCCCACAGGCCCTAACTATGGCTACACCTTC,CASSPTGPNYGYTF,-,-,TRBJ1-2,TRBV2
TGTGCCAGCAGCATAGGGCGGGAGGGCCAAGAGACCCAGTACTTC,CASSIGREGQETQYF,TRBD2,-,TRBJ2-5,TRBV9
TGTGCCAGCAGCTTAGGGACCAAGGGAGGCCAGCCCCAGCATTTT,CASSLGTKGGQPQHF,-,medium-sized,TRBJ1-5,TRBV11-2
TGTGCCATCAGTAAGGGACTAGCGGAGGCCTACGAGCAGTACTTC,CAISKGLAEAYEQYF,TRBD2,-,TRBJ2-7,TRBV10-3
TGTGCCATCTCCGCAGGCATAGATCAGCCCCAGCATTTT,CAISAGIDQPQHF,-,-,TRBJ1-5,TRBV10-3
TGTGCCAGCAGCTCGTTAGCGCGGTCCGATGAGCAGTTCTTC,CASSSLARSDEQFF,-,-,TRBJ2-1,TRBV11-2
TGTGCCTGGAGTGCCGGACACCCGAACACTGAAGCTTTCTTT,CAWSAGHPNTEAFF,-,few,TRBJ1-1,TRBV30
TGTGCCAGCAGTTACCTGTCCGGGAGGGGCGACAATGAGCAGTTCTTC,CASSYLSGRGDNEQFF,TRBD2,-,TRBJ2-1,TRBV6-5
TGTGCCTGGAGTGGGCAGACAGGGGTAAATCAGCCCCAGCATTTT,CAWSGQTGVNQPQHF,TRBD1,-,TRBJ1-5,TRBV30
TGTGCCAGCAGCTACCCTCCGGGACAGGGGGGAAGAACCGGGGAGCTGTTTTTT,CASSYPPGQGGRTGELFF,TRBD1,-,TRBJ2-2,TRBV7-9
TGTGCCAGCAGCTTATCTGGTGCGGGCAGCTCCTACGAGCAGTACTTC,CASSLSGAGSSYEQYF,-,-,TRBJ2-7,TRBV7-2
TGTGCCATCCCGGGGGGGAGAGGCTATGGCTACACCTTC,CAIPGGRGYGYTF,-,-,TRBJ1-2,TRBV28
TGTGCCAGCAGCTTAGGACAGGTTCGTGCTTTCTTT,CASSLGQVRAFF,-,-,TRBJ1-1,TRBV7-9
TGTGCCAGCACCTCACAGGGCTATGGCTACACCTTC,CASTSQGYGYTF,-,-,TRBJ1-2,TRBV28
TGTGCCAGCAGCCCGGGACTAGCGGCCCGGGCCTACGAGCAGTACTTC,CASSPGLAARAYEQYF,TRBD2,-,TRBJ2-7,TRBV7-2
TGTGCCAGCAGAAGACAGGGGCTCTCCTACAATGAGCAGTTCTTC,CASRRQGLSYNEQFF,TRBD1,once,TRBJ2-1,TRBV5-8
TGTGCCAGCAGCCCCACTAGCGGGATATCGGGTGAGCAGTTCTTC,CASSPTSGISGEQFF,TRBD2,-,TRBJ2-1,TRBV14
TGTGCCAGCTCACCACGTTTAGAAGATACGCAGTATTTT,CASSPRLEDTQYF,-,-,TRBJ2-3,TRBV18
TGTGCCAGCAGCTATGAGGGCGGGGGCGTCTACGAGCAGTACTTC,CASSYEGGGVYEQYF,-,-,TRBJ2-7,TRBV7-6
TGTGCCAGCAGAACAGGGGAAAATCAGCCCCAGCATTTT,CASRTGENQPQHF,TRBD1,-,TRBJ1-5,TRBV6-5
TGTGCCAGCAGTTTATTTGGGTCAGGGTTGGGCGGCTACACCTTC,CASSLFGSGLGGYTF,-,-,TRBJ1-2,TRBV28
TGTGCCAGCAGCGTGAGAGGGGGTACTAGCGGGATTAATGAGCAGTTCTTC,CASSVRGGTSGINEQFF,TRBD2,once,TRBJ2-1,TRBV9
TGTGCCAGCAGCAGGGGGCTCGCAGATACGCAGTATTTT,CASSRGLADTQYF,TRBD1,-,TRBJ2-3,TRBV2
TGCGCCAGCAGCTTGGGCGCGGCCTCCACTGAAGCTTTCTTT,CASSLGAASTEAFF,-,-,TRBJ1-1,TRBV5-1
TGTGCCAGCAGCTTTTGGCAGACACTCACTGAAGCTTTCTTT,CASSFWQTLTEAFF,-,-,TRBJ1-1,TRBV5-6
TGTGCCAGCAGCTCCAACTTGGACAGGGGAAACACCATATATTTT,CASSSNLDRGNTIYF,TRBD1,-,TRBJ1-3,TRBV7-9
TGTGCCAGCAGCTGGGGCACAGGGCCCATGAACACTGAAGCTTTCTTT,CASSWGTGPMNTEAFF,-,-,TRBJ1-1,TRBV9